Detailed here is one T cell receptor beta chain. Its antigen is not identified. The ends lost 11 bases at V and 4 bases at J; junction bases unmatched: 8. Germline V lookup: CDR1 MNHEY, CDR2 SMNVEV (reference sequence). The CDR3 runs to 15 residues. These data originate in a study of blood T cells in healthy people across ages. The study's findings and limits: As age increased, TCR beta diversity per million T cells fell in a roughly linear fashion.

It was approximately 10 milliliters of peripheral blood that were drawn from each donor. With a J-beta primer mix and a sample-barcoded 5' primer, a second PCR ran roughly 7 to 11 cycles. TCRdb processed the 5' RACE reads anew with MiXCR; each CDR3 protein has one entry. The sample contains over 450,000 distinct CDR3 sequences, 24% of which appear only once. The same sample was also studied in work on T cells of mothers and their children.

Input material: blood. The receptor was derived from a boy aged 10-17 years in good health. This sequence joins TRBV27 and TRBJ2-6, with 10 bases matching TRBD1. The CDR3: CAARDRGSGANVLTF. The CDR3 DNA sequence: TGTGCCGCCCGGGACAGGGGTTCCGGGGCCAACGTCCTGACTTTC. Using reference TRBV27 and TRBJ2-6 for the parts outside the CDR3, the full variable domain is EAQVTQNPRYLITVTGKKLTVTCSQNMNHEYMSWYRQDPGLGLRQIYYSMNVEVTDKGDVPEGYKVSRKEKRNFPLILESPSPNQTSLYFCAARDRGSGANVLTFGAGSRLTVL.